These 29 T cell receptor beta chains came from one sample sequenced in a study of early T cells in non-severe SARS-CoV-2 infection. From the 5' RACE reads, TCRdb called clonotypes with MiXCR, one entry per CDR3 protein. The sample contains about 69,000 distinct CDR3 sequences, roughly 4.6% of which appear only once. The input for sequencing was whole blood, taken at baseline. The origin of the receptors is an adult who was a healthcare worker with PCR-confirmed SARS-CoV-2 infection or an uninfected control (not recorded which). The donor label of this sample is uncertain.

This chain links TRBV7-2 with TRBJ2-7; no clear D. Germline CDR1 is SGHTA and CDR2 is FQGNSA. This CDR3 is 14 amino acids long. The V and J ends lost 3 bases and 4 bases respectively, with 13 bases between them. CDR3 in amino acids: CASSLETPKYEQYF. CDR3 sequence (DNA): TGTGCCAGCAGCTTGGAGACTCCTAAGTACGAGCAGTACTTC. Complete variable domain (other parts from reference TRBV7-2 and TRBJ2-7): GAGVSQSPSNKVTEKGKDVELRCDPISGHTALYWYRQSLGQGLEFLIYFQGNSAPDKSGLPSDRFSAERTGGSVSTLTIQRTQQEDSAVYLCASSLETPKYEQYFGPGTRLTVT.

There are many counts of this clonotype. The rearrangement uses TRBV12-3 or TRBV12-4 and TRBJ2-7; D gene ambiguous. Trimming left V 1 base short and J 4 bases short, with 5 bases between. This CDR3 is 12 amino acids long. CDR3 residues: CASSLVAYEQYF. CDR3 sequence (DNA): TGTGCCAGCAGTTTAGTAGCTTACGAGCAGTACTTC.

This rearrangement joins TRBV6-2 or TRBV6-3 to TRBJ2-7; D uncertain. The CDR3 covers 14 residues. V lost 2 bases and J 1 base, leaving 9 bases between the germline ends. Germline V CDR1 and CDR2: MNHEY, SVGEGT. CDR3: CASSYMAGSYEQYF. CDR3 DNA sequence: TGTGCCAGCAGTTACATGGCAGGTTCCTACGAGCAGTACTTC.

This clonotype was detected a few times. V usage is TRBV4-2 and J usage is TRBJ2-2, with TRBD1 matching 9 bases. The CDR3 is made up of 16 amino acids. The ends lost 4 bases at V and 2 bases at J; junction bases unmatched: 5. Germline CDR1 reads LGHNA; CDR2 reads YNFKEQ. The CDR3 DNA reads TGTGCCAGCAGCCTGCGGACAGGGGCAAACACCGGGGAGCTGTTTTTT. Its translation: CASSLRTGANTGELFF.

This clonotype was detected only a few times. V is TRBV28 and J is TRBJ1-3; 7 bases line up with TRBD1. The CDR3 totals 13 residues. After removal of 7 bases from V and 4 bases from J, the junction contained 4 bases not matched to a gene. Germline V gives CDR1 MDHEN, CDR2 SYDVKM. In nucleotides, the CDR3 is TGTGCCAGCAAGCCGGGACAGGGAAACACCATATATTTT. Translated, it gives CASKPGQGNTIYF.

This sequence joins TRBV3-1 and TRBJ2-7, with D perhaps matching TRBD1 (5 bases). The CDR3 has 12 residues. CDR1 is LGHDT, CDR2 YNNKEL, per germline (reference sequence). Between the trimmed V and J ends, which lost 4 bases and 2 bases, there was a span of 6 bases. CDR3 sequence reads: CASSPGTYEQYF. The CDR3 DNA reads TGTGCCAGCAGCCCAGGGACCTACGAGCAGTACTTC.

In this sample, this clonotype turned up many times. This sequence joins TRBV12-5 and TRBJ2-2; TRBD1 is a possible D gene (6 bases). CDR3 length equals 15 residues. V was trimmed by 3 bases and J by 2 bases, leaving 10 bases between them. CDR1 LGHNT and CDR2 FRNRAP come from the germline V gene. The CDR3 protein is CASGLMGHNTGELFF. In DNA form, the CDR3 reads TGTGCTAGTGGTTTAATGGGACACAACACCGGGGAGCTGTTTTTT.

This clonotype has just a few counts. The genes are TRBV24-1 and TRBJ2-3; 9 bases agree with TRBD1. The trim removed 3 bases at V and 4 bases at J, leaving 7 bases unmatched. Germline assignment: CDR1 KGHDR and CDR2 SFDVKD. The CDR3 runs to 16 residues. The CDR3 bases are TGTGCCACCAGTGATGGCCCCAGACAGGGGGCAGATACGCAGTATTTT. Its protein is CATSDGPRQGADTQYF.

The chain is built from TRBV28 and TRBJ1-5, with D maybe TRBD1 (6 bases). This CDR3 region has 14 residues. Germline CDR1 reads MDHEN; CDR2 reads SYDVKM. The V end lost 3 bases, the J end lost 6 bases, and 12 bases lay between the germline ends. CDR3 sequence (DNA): TGTGCCAGCAGTTTGGCCCTCAGGGGTCAGCCCCAGCATTTT. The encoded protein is CASSLALRGQPQHF.

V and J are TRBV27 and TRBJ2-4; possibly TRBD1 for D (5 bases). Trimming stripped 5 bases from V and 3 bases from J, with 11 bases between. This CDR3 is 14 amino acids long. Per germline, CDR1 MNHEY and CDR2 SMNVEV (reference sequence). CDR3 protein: CASSPRVDKNIQYF. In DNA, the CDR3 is TGTGCCAGCAGTCCCAGGGTTGACAAAAACATTCAGTACTTC.

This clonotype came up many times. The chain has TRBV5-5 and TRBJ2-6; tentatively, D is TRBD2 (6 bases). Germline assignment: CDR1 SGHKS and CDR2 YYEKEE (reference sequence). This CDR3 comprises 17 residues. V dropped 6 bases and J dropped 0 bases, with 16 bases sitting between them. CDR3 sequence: CASTLNVGSSGANVLTF. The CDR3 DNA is TGTGCCAGCACCCTGAACGTCGGGAGCTCTGGGGCCAACGTCCTGACTTTC.

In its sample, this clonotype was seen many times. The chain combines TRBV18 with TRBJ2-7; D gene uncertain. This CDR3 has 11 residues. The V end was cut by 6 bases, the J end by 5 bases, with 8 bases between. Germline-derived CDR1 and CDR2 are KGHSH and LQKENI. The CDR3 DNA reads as TGTGCCAGCTCTATCGGCCACGAGCAGTACTTC. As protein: CASSIGHEQYF.

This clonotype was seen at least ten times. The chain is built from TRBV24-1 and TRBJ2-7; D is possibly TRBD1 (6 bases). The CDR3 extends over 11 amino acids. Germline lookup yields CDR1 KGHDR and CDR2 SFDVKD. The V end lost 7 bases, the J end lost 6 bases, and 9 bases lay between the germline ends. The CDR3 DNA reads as TGTGCCACCAGCAGGGGCGCCGAGCAGTACTTC. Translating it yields CATSRGAEQYF.

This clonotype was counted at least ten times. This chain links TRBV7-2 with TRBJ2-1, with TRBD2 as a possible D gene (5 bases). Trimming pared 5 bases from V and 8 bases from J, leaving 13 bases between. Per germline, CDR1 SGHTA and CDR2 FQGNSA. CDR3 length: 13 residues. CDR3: CASSPGWTDEQFF. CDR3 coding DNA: TGTGCCAGCAGCCCGGGATGGACGGATGAGCAGTTCTTC.

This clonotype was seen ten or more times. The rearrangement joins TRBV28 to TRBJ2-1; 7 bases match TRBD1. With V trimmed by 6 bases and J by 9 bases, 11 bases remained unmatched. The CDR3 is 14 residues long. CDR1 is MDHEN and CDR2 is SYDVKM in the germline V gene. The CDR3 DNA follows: TGTGCCAGCAGGCCGACAGGGATTGCGGGTGAGCAGTTCTTC. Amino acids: CASRPTGIAGEQFF.

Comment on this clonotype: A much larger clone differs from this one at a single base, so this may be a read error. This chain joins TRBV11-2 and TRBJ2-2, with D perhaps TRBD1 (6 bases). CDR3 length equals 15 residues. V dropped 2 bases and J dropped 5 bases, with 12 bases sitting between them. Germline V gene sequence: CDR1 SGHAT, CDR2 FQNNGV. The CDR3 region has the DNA TGTGCCAGCAGCTTATCGGACAGAAAAACCGGGGAGCTGTTTTTT. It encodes CASSLSDRKTGELFF.

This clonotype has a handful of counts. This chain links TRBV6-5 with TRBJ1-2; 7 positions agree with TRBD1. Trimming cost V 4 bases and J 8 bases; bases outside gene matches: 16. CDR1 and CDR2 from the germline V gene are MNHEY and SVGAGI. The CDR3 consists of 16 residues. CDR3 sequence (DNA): TGTGCCAGCAGTTCCGGAGGGTCAGGGGGGTTGAAAGGCTACACCTTC. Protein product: CASSSGGSGGLKGYTF.

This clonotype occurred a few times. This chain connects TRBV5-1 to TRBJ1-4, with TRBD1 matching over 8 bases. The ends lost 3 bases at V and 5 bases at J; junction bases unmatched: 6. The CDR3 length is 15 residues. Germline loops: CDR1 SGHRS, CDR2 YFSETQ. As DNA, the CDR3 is TGCGCCAGCAGCTCCCCGACAGGGGTGAATGAAAAACTGTTTTTT. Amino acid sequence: CASSSPTGVNEKLFF.

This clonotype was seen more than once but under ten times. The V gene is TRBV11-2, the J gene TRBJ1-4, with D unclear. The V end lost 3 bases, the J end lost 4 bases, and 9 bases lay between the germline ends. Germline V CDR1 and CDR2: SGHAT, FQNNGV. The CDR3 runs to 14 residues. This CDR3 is CASSFAQLNEKLFF. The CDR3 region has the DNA TGTGCCAGCAGCTTCGCACAGCTTAATGAAAAACTGTTTTTT.

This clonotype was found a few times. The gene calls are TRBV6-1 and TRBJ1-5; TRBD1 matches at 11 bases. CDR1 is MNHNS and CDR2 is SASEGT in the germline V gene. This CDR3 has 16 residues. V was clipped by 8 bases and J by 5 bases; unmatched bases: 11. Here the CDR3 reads CASVNPGQGVYQPQHF. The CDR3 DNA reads TGTGCCAGCGTCAATCCGGGACAGGGGGTATATCAGCCCCAGCATTTT.

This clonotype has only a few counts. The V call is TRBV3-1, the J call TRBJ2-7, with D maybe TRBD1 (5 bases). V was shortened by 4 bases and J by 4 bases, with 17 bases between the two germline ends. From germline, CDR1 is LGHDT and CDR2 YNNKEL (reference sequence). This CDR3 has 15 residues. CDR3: CASSLRLAGQYEQYF. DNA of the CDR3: TGTGCCAGCAGCCTCCGACTGGCAGGGCAATACGAGCAGTACTTC.

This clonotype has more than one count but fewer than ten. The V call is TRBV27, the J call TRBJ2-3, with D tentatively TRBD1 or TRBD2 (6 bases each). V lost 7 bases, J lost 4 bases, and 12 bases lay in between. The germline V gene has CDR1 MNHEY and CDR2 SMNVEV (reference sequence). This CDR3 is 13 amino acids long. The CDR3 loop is CASTRGRSDTQYF. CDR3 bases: TGTGCCAGCACCCGGGGGCGATCAGATACGCAGTATTTT.

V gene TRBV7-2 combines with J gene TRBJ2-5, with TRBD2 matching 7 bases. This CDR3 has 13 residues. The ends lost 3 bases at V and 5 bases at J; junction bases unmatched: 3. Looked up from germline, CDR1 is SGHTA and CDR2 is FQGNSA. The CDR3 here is CASSFAGDETQYF. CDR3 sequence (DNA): TGTGCCAGCAGCTTTGCGGGGGACGAGACCCAGTACTTC.

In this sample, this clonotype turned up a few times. CDR3 coding DNA: TGCGCCAGCAGCCCCCAAGGGGGTCCAGAGACCCAGTACTTC. Residues: CASSPQGGPETQYF. The V call is TRBV5-1, the J call TRBJ2-5; D may be TRBD1 (6 bases). This CDR3 has 14 residues. Trimming took 4 bases from V and 4 from J, leaving 14 bases between them. CDR1 is SGHRS and CDR2 is YFSETQ in the germline V gene.

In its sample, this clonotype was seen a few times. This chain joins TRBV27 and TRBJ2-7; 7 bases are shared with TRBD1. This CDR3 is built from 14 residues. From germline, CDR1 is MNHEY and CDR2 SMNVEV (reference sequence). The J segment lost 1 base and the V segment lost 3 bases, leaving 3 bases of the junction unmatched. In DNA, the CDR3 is TGTGCCAGCAGTTTGAGACAGGGTTCCTACGAGCAGTACTTC. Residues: CASSLRQGSYEQYF.

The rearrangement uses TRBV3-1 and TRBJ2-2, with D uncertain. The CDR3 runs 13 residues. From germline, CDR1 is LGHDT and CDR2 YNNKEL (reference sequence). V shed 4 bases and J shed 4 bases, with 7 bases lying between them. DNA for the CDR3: TGTGCCAGCAGCCTAGCCATCACCGGGGAGCTGTTTTTT. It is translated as CASSLAITGELFF. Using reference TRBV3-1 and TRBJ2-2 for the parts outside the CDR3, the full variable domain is DTAVSQTPKYLVTQMGNDKSIKCEQNLGHDTMYWYKQDSKKFLKIMFSYNNKELIINETVPNRFSPKSPDKAHLNLHINSLELGDSAVYFCASSLAITGELFFGEGSRLTVL.

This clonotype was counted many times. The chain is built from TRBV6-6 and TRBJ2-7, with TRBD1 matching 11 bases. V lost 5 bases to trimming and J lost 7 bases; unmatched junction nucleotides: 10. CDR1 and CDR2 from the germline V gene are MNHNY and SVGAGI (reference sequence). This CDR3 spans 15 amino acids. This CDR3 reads CASSDQDRGHWEQYF. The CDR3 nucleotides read TGTGCCAGCAGTGACCAGGACAGGGGGCATTGGGAGCAGTACTTC.

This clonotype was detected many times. CDR3 coding DNA: TGTGCCAGCAGCCGGGCCTGGGGCGACTATGGCTACACCTTC. Protein sequence: CASSRAWGDYGYTF. This rearrangement joins TRBV6-6 to TRBJ1-2, with a tentative D call TRBD1 (5 bases). The CDR3 sequence is 14 residues long. V shed 6 bases and J shed 3 bases, with 14 bases lying between them. The V gene's germline CDR1 is MNHNY and CDR2 SVGAGI (reference sequence).

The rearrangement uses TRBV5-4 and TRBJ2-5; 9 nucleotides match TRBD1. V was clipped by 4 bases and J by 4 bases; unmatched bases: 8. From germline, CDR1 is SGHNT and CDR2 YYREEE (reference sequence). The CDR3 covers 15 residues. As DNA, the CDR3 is TGTGCCAGCAGCCCAAGCTTGGGACAGGGAGAGACCCAGTACTTC. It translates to CASSPSLGQGETQYF.